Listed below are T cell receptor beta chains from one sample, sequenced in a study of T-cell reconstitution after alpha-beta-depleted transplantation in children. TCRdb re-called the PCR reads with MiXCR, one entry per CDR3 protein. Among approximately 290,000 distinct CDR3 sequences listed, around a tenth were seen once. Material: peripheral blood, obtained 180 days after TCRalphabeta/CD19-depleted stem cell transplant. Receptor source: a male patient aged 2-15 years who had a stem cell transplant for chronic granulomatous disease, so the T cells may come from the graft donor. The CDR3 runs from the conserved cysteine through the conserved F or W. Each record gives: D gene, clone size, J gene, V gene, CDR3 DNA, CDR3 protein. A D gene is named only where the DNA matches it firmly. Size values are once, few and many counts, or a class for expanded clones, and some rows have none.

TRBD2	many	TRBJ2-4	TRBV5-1	TGCGCCAGCAGCTTGGCCCCAGGCGGGGGGATTGTGGACATTCAGTACTTC	CASSLAPGGGIVDIQYF
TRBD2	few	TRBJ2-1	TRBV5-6	TGTGCCAGCAGCAGTTCGGGAGGTGAGCAGTTCTTC	CASSSSGGEQFF
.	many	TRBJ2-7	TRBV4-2	TGTGCCAGCAGCCAAGATTATGGTGGCTACTACGAGCAGTACTTC	CASSQDYGGYYEQYF
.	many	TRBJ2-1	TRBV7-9	TGTGCCAGCAGCTTAGGGGGTGGGTCGGGAGTTTTTGCTGAGCAGTTCTTC	CASSLGGGSGVFAEQFF
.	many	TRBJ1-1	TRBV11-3	TGTGCCAGCAGCTTTGGAAGGGGCACTGAAGCTTTCTTT	CASSFGRGTEAFF
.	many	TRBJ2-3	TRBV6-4	TGTGCCAGCAGCGTCCAGGGCACAGATACGCAGTATTTT	CASSVQGTDTQYF
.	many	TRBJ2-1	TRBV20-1	TGCAGTGCTAGACCTCCGGCAATCGGTGAGCAGTTCTTC	CSARPPAIGEQFF
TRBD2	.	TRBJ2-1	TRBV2	TGTGCCAGCAGTCCGGGTATTTGGGTCGGGGGGAGCTCCTACAATGAGCAGTTCTTC	CASSPGIWVGGSSYNEQFF
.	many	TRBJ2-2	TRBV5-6	TGTGCCAGCAGCGAACAGGGACTGTATTCGAACACCGGGGAGCTGTTTTTT	CASSEQGLYSNTGELFF
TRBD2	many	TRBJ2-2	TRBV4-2	TGTGCCAGCAGCCCTTCTAGCGGGGGGGCGAACGGGGAGCTGTTTTTT	CASSPSSGGANGELFF
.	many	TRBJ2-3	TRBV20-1	TGCAGTGCTAGGTCCCCGGCGAGCGTTAGGACAGATACGCAGTATTTT	CSARSPASVRTDTQYF
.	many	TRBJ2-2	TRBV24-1	TGTGCCACCAGTGGTCCGGGTAAAAGGGACACCGGGGAGCTGTTTTTT	CATSGPGKRDTGELFF
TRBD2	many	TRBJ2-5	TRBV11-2	TGTGCCAGCAGCCCCCGACCTGGACTAGCGGGAGGGCTTGAGACCCAGTACTTC	CASSPRPGLAGGLETQYF
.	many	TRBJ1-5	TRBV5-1	TGCGCCAGCAGCTTAGGCCACGGGAGTATCCAGCCCCAGCATTTT	CASSLGHGSIQPQHF
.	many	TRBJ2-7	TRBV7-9	TGTGCCAGCAGCCCCCATGACGAGCAGTACTTC	CASSPHDEQYF
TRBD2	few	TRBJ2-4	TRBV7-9	TGTGCCAGCAGCTTAATTTCGGCGGGAGGGCCCAAAAACATTCAGTACTTC	CASSLISAGGPKNIQYF
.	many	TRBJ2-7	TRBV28	TGTGCCAGCATTAACAGGGCCTCCTACGAGCAGTACTTC	CASINRASYEQYF
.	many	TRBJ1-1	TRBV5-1	TGCGCCAGCAGCTTGAAGACAGGCTCTGAAGCTTTCTTT	CASSLKTGSEAFF
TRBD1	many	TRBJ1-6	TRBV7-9	TGTGCCAGCAGCTCGGACAGGTACTCACCCCTCCACTTT	CASSSDRYSPLHF
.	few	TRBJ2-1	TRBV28	TGTGCCAGCAGAGCCACAGGGTACAATGAGCAGTTCTTC	CASRATGYNEQFF
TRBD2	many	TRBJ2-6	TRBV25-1	TGTGCCAGCAGTGAATCTAGCGGGAGGGCCACTGGGGCCAACGTCCTGACTTTC	CASSESSGRATGANVLTF
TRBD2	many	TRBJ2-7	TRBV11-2	TGTGCCAGCAGCGGGCGACTAGCGAAGACCTACGAGCAGTACTTC	CASSGRLAKTYEQYF
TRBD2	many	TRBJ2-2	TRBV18	TGTGCCAGCTCACCACGGGCTAGCGGGAGCAACACCGGGGAGCTGTTTTTT	CASSPRASGSNTGELFF
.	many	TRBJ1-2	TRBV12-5	TGTGCTAGTGGCCTAGACAGAGGCGGCTACACCTTC	CASGLDRGGYTF
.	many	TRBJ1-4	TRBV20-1	TGCAGTGCTATCCAGGCCACGAGTGAAAAACTGTTTTTT	CSAIQATSEKLFF
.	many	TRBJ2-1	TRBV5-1	TGCGCCAGCAGCCCTAAAAAGGGACTTACTTACAATGAGCAGTTCTTC	CASSPKKGLTYNEQFF
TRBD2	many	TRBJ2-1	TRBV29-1	TGCAGCGTTGAGGGGGGACTAGCGGACTACAATGAGCAGTTCTTC	CSVEGGLADYNEQFF
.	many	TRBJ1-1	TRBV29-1	TGCAGCGTTGCCCAGGTCGTAGGGGACACTGAAGCTTTCTTT	CSVAQVVGDTEAFF
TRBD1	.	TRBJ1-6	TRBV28	TGTGCCAGCAGCCGGGGGACAGCCAATAATTCACCCCTCCACTTT	CASSRGTANNSPLHF
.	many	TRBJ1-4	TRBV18	TGTGCCAGCTCACCCCAGGGACCGGCAACTAATGAAAAACTGTTTTTT	CASSPQGPATNEKLFF
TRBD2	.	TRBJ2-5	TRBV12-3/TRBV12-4	TGTGCCAGCAGTTATCGGCTAGCGGGAGTAGGGACCCAAGAGACCCAGTACTTC	CASSYRLAGVGTQETQYF
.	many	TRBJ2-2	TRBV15	TGTGCCACCAGACTGGGGGGGCTAAGGACCGGGGAGCTGTTTTTT	CATRLGGLRTGELFF
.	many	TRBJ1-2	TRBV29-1	TGCAGCGTTGCCCAGGTGGGGGGTTATGGCTACACCTTC	CSVAQVGGYGYTF
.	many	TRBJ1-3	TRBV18	TGTGCCAGCTCAACCCCGGGAAACACCATATATTTT	CASSTPGNTIYF
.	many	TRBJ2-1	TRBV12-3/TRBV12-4	TGTGCCAGCCGAACCAATGAGCAGTTCTTC	CASRTNEQFF
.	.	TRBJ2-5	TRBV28	TGTGCCAGCAGCAATCGGGACCCCAAACAAGAGACCCAGTACTTC	CASSNRDPKQETQYF
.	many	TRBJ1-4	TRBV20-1	TGCAGTGCTAGAGGTGCCCCAGGTGGGGAAAAACTGTTTTTT	CSARGAPGGEKLFF
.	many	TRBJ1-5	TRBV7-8	TGTGCCAGCAGCCTGGGGTATAGCAATCAGCCCCAGCATTTT	CASSLGYSNQPQHF
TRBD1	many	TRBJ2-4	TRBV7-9	TGTGCCAGCAGCTCCGGCCTGGGACAGGGAGGACAAAACATTCAGTACTTC	CASSSGLGQGGQNIQYF
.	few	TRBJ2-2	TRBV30	TGTGCCTGGAGTTTCTCTCGCGTTAGGTCCGGGGAGCTGTTTTTT	CAWSFSRVRSGELFF
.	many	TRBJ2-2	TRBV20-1	TGCAGTGCTAGAATTCCGGCGGCGAACACCGGGGAGCTGTTTTTT	CSARIPAANTGELFF
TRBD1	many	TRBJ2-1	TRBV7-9	TGTGCCAGCAGCTCCAGACAGGGGGTCACCTACAATGAGCAGTTCTTC	CASSSRQGVTYNEQFF
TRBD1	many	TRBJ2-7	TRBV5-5	TGTGCCAGCAGCTTGGTAGACAGGGGTTTTTACGAGCAGTACTTC	CASSLVDRGFYEQYF
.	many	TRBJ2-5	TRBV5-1	TGCGCCAGCAGCTTGTTCGCGGAAGAGACCCAGTACTTC	CASSLFAEETQYF